This entry features one T cell receptor beta chain sequence. V shed 0 bases and J shed 7 bases, with 16 bases lying between them. Germline values: CDR1 MNHEY, CDR2 SVGAGI. CDR3 length: 15 residues. Treg sorting used a CD4+CD25+CD127-/low gate. Constant-region reverse primers amplified full-length variable regions, followed by semi-nested Nested Universal Primer A PCR. TCRdb recomputed calls from the 5' RACE reads with MiXCR, one row per CDR3 protein. The sample shows approximately 4,900 distinct CDR3 sequences, more than 60% of them seen only once. This sequence originates from a female donor with breast cancer. Source material: Tregs sorted from blood. This sequence joins TRBV6-5 and TRBJ2-7; D is perhaps TRBD2 (5 bases). CDR3 bases: TGTGCCAGCAGTTACTCCGGAGCGGAGATGGGGGAGCAGTACTTC. This codes for CASSYSGAEMGEQYF.